This T cell receptor beta chain originates from a study of cytomegalovirus exposure and HLA in healthy donors. Study-level information: Tens of millions of unique TCRs from HLA-typed donors were held in an early release of data.

This clone is a singleton in its sample. The study sampled nominally healthy donors, though unrecorded immune exposures were likely. The PCR ran on 60 Vbeta and 13 Jbeta primers. Data came from immunoSEQ multiplex PCR; TCRdb stores just in-frame clones and leaves some out. The table shows roughly 100,000 clones, with about 76% occurring only once. The material sequenced was PBMCs. This receptor was taken from a woman in her forties in good health and CMV-seronegative.

The CDR3 spells CASSEQGAGPQHF. CDR3 nucleotide sequence: TGTGCCAGCTCCGAACAGGGGGCTGGGCCCCAGCATTTT. This chain connects TRBV18 to TRBJ1-5; TRBD1 matches 9 bases. Germline V gene sequence: CDR1 KGHSH, CDR2 LQKENI. V lost 6 bases, J lost 9 bases, and 6 bases stayed unmatched. The CDR3 contains 13 residues.